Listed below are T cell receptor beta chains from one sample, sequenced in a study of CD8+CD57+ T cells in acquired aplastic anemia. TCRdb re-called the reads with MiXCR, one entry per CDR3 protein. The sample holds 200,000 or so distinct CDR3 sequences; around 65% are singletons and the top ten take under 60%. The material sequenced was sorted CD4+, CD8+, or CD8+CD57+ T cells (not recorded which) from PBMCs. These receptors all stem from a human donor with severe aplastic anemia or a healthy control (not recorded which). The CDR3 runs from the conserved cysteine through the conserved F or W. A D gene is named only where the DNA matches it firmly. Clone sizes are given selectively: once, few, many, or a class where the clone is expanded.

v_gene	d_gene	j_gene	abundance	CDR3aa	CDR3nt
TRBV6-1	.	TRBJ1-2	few	CASSEAGTSYGYTF	TGTGCCAGCAGTGAAGCAGGGACAAGTTATGGCTACACCTTC
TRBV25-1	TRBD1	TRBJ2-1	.	CASSEGQGTYNEQFF	TGTGCCAGCAGTGAGGGACAGGGCACCTACAATGAGCAGTTCTTC
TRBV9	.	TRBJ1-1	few	CASSVIQGGTEAFF	TGTGCCAGCAGCGTGATACAGGGTGGAACTGAAGCTTTCTTT
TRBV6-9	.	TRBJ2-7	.	CASRKGERGEQYF	TGTGCCAGCAGAAAGGGCGAGAGAGGCGAGCAGTACTTC
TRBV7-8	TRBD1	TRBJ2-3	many	CASSPSWGQGTDTQYF	TGTGCCAGCAGCCCATCATGGGGACAGGGCACAGATACGCAGTATTTT
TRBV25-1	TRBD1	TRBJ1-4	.	CASSGTGGGEKLFF	TGTGCCAGCAGTGGGACAGGGGGAGGTGAAAAACTGTTTTTT
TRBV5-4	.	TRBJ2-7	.	CASSQEGGGLVYEQYF	TGTGCCAGCAGCCAAGAGGGCGGGGGCCTTGTCTACGAGCAGTACTTC
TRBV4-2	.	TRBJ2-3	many	CASSQATNGADTQYF	TGTGCCAGCAGCCAAGCGACTAATGGGGCCGATACGCAGTATTTT
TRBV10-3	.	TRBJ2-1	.	CAISESMGGAYNEQFF	TGTGCCATCAGTGAGTCGATGGGCGGCGCCTACAATGAGCAGTTCTTC
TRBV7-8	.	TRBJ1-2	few	CASSRMTADNYGYTF	TGTGCCAGCAGCCGGATGACAGCGGATAACTATGGCTACACCTTC
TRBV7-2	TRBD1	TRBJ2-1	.	CASSLTGIREQFF	TGTGCCAGCAGCTTGACAGGGATCAGGGAGCAGTTCTTC
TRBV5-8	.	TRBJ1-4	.	CASSLGEGFNEKLFF	TGTGCCAGCAGCTTGGGGGAGGGGTTCAATGAAAAACTGTTTTTT
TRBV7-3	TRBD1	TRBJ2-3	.	CASSLGQGGSTDTQYF	TGTGCCAGCAGCCTGGGACAGGGGGGTAGCACAGATACGCAGTATTTT
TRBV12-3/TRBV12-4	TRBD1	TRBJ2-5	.	CASSDTGTGEVETQYF	TGTGCCAGCAGTGACACCGGGACAGGGGAAGTGGAGACCCAGTACTTC
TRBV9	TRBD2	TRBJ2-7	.	CASSGTGGFYEQYF	TGTGCCAGCAGCGGGACGGGAGGGTTCTACGAGCAGTACTTC
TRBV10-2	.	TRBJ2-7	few	CASSGDGAYEQYF	TGCGCCAGCTCAGGCGACGGCGCCTACGAGCAGTACTTC
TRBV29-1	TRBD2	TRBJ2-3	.	CSLVGSGGRDTQYF	TGCAGCTTAGTGGGTAGCGGGGGAAGAGATACGCAGTATTTT
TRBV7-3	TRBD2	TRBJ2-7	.	CASSTESGASINEQYF	TGTGCCAGCAGCACCGAGAGCGGGGCTAGTATCAACGAGCAGTACTTC
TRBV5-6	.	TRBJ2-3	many	CASSLGVTGLSTDTQYF	TGTGCCAGCAGCTTGGGGGTCACCGGGTTAAGCACAGATACGCAGTATTTT
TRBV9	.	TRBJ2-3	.	CASSLSGTPDTQYF	TGTGCCAGCAGCCTTAGCGGCACCCCAGATACGCAGTATTTT
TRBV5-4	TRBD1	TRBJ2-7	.	CASSLVGRGLEQYF	TGTGCCAGCAGCTTGGTGGGCAGGGGGCTCGAGCAGTACTTC
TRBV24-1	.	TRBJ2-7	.	CATSDSRVSGSYEQYF	TGTGCCACCAGTGATTCCAGGGTCAGTGGTTCCTACGAGCAGTACTTC
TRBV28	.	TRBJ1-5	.	CASRTAGLGNQPQHF	TGTGCCAGCAGAACGGCGGGACTCGGCAATCAGCCCCAGCATTTT
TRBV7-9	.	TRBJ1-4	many	CAGGPDGNEKLFF	TGTGCCGGGGGCCCAGACGGTAATGAAAAACTGTTTTTT
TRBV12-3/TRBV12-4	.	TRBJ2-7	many	CASSLDREGKSYEQYF	TGTGCCAGCAGTTTAGACAGGGAAGGAAAATCCTACGAGCAGTACTTC
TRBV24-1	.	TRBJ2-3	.	CATSVSPDYTSTDTQYF	TGTGCCACCAGTGTAAGCCCGGACTACACTAGCACAGATACGCAGTATTTT
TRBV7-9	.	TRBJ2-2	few	CASSLSTVAGELFF	TGTGCCAGCAGCCTTTCAACTGTCGCCGGGGAGCTGTTTTTT
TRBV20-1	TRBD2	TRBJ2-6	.	CSARTSGNGANVLTF	TGCAGTGCGAGGACTAGCGGGAATGGGGCCAACGTCCTGACTTTC
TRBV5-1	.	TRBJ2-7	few	CASSLEPTPTDEQYF	TGCGCCAGCAGCTTGGAGCCAACCCCCACGGACGAGCAGTACTTC
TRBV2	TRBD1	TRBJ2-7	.	CALLDRGTYEQYF	TGTGCCCTACTGGACAGGGGAACCTACGAGCAGTACTTC
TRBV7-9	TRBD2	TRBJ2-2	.	CASSSKLAAANNGELFF	TGTGCCAGCAGCTCCAAGCTAGCGGCCGCGAACAACGGGGAGCTGTTTTTT
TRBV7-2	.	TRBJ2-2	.	CASVLGGRESGELFF	TGTGCCAGCGTCTTGGGGGGCAGGGAGTCCGGGGAGCTGTTTTTT
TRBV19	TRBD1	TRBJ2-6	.	CASGDRVSGANVLTF	TGTGCCAGTGGGGACAGGGTCTCTGGGGCCAACGTCCTGACTTTC
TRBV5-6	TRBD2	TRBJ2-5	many	CASSGETSGQETQYF	TGTGCCAGCAGCGGAGAGACTAGCGGACAAGAGACCCAGTACTTC
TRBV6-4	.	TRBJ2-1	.	CASSDSGGMDEQFF	TGTGCCAGCAGTGACTCCGGCGGGATGGATGAGCAGTTCTTC
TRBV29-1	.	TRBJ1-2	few	CSVDQGWGYGYTF	TGCAGCGTTGACCAGGGCTGGGGCTATGGCTACACCTTC
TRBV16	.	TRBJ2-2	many	CASSQETTNTGELFF	TGTGCCAGCAGCCAAGAAACAACGAACACCGGGGAGCTGTTTTTT
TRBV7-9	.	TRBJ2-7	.	CASSLGPPPYEQYF	TGTGCCAGCAGCTTAGGTCCACCACCCTACGAGCAGTACTTC
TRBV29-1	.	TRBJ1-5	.	CSVEDSDSNQLQHF	TGCAGCGTTGAAGACAGTGATAGCAATCAGCTCCAGCATTTT
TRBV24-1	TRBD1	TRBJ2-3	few	CATSDVQGASTDTQYF	TGTGCCACCAGTGATGTGCAGGGGGCTTCGACAGATACGCAGTATTTT
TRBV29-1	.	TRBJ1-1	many	CSAAGGENTEAFF	TGCAGCGCAGCGGGGGGGGAGAACACTGAAGCTTTCTTT